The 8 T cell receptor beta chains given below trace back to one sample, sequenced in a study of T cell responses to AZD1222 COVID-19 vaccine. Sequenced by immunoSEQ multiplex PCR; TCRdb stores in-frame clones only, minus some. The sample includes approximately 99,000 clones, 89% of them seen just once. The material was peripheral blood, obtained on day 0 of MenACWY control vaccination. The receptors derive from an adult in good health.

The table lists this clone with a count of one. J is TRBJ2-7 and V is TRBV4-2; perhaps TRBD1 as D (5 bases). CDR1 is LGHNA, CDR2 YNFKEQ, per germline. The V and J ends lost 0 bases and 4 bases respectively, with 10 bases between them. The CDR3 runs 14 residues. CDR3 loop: CASSQDNPGYEQYF. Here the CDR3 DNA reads TGTGCCAGCAGCCAAGACAACCCAGGGTACGAGCAGTACTTC.

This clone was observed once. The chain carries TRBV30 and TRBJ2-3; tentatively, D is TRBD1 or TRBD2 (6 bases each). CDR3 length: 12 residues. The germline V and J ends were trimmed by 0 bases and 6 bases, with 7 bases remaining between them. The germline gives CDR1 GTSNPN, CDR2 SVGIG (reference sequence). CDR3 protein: CAWSVGGDTQYF. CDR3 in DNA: TGTGCCTGGAGTGTGGGGGGCGATACGCAGTATTTT.

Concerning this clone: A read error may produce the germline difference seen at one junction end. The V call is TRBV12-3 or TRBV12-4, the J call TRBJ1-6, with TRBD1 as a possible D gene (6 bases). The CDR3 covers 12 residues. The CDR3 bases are TGTGCCAGCAGCTTAGGGGGACAACTCCTCCACTTT. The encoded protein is CASSLGGQLLHF.

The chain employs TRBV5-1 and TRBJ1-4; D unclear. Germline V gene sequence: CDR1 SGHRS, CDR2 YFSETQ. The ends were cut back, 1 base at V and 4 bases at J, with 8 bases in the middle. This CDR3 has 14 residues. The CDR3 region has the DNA TGCGCCAGCAGCTTGAACAGTCTTAATGAAAAACTGTTTTTT. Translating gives CASSLNSLNEKLFF.

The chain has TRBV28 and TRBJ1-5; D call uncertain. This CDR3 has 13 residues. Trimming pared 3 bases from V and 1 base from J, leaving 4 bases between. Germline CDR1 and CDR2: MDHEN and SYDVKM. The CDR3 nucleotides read TGTGCCAGCAGTTTCGGCAGCAATCAGCCCCAGCATTTT. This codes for CASSFGSNQPQHF.

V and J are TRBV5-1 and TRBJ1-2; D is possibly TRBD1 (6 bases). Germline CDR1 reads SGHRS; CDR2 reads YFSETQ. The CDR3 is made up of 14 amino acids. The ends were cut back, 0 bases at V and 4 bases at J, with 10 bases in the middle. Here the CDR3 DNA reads TGCGCCAGCAGCTTGGATGGACAGTCCTATGGCTACACCTTC. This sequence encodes CASSLDGQSYGYTF.

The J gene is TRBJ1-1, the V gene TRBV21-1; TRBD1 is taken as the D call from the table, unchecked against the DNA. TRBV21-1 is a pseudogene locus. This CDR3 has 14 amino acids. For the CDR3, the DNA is TGTGCCAGCTGCCGGGACAGGATGAACACTGAAGCTTTCTTT. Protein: CASCRDRMNTEAFF.

The CDR3 DNA sequence: TGTGCCAGCAGTGAGGGGCAGGGGGGAAATCAGCCCCAGCATTTT. Protein: CASSEGQGGNQPQHF. This rearrangement joins TRBV6-4 to TRBJ1-5, with TRBD1 identical over 7 bases. The ends lost 3 bases at V and 4 bases at J; junction bases unmatched: 6. The CDR3 is 15 amino acids. CDR1 is MRHNA and CDR2 is SNTAGT in the germline V gene.